Below are 24 T cell receptor beta chains sequenced from a single sample in a study of cytomegalovirus exposure and HLA in healthy donors. PCR involved 60 Vbeta and 13 Jbeta primers. Method: immunoSEQ multiplex PCR; TCRdb's copy keeps in-frame clones and lacks some. The repertoire holds some 150,000 clones, with around 80% as singletons. The sequenced sample consisted of PBMCs. These receptors were taken from a woman in her twenties or thirties in good health and CMV-seronegative.

This sequence joins TRBV30 and TRBJ2-7; D not certain. Germline CDR1 is GTSNPN and CDR2 is SVGIG (reference sequence). The ends were cut back, 0 bases at V and 3 bases at J, with 9 bases in the middle. The CDR3 totals 13 residues. The CDR3 nucleotides are TGTGCCTGGAGTGTAAACATTCTCTACGAGCAGTACTTC. Its translation: CAWSVNILYEQYF.

This clone appeared once. The rearrangement joins TRBV18 to TRBJ1-4; TRBD1 is a possible D gene (6 bases). The germline V and J ends were trimmed by 4 bases and 4 bases, with 13 bases remaining between them. Germline values: CDR1 KGHSH, CDR2 LQKENI. The CDR3 covers 15 residues. DNA for the CDR3: TGTGCCAGCTCACGCGGACAGACGTATAATGAAAAACTGTTTTTT. Residues: CASSRGQTYNEKLFF.

The genes are TRBV28 and TRBJ1-2; D is unresolved. CDR3 length: 13 amino acids. Trimming removed 6 bases from V and 0 bases from J, with 8 bases in between. CDR1 and CDR2 (germline): MDHEN, SYDVKM. CDR3 sequence: CASRAEANYGYTF. CDR3 sequence (DNA): TGTGCCAGCAGGGCAGAAGCTAACTATGGCTACACCTTC.

The chain combines TRBV19 with TRBJ2-7; TRBD2 agrees at 7 bases. The CDR3 sequence is 11 residues long. Per germline, CDR1 LNHDA and CDR2 SQIVND (reference sequence). The V and J ends lost 6 bases and 5 bases, in that order; junction bases with no gene match: 1. This CDR3 is CASRAGDEQYF. The DNA of the CDR3 is TGTGCCAGTAGGGCGGGGGACGAGCAGTACTTC. Together with reference TRBV19 and TRBJ2-7, the CDR3 gives the full variable domain: DGGITQSPKYLFRKEGQNVTLSCEQNLNHDAMYWYRQDPGQGLRLIYYSQIVNDFQKGDIAEGYSVSREKKESFPLTVTSAQKNPTAFYLCASRAGDEQYFGPGTRLTVT.

The chain joins TRBV6-6 to TRBJ2-2; weak D call: TRBD1 (6 bases). CDR1 is MNHNY and CDR2 is SVGAGI in the germline V gene (reference sequence). The CDR3 loop spans 15 amino acids. V lost 4 bases and J lost 1, with 10 bases in between. CDR3 sequence (DNA): TGTGCCAGCAGTTTAATGGGACAGAACACCGGGGAGCTGTTTTTT. The encoded protein is CASSLMGQNTGELFF.

The chain joins TRBV21-1 to TRBJ2-6; the table gives TRBD1 as D, unverified against the DNA. TRBV21-1 is flagged as a pseudogene. The length of the CDR3 is 19 residues. CDR3 loop: CASNPRGPRAFSGANVLTF. For the CDR3, the DNA is TGTGCCAGCAATCCAAGAGGCCCCAGGGCCTTCTCTGGGGCCAACGTCCTGACTTTC.

The chain joins TRBV18 to TRBJ1-2; 7 nucleotides agree with TRBD1. The ends lost 0 bases at V and 2 bases at J; junction bases unmatched: 6. This CDR3 spans 16 amino acids. Per germline, CDR1 KGHSH and CDR2 LQKENI. The DNA of the CDR3 is TGTGCCAGCTCACCACCAAGGGACAGAGCGAACTATGGCTACACCTTC. Its protein product is CASSPPRDRANYGYTF. Drawing the rest from reference TRBV18 and TRBJ1-2, the complete variable domain is NAGVMQNPRHLVRRRGQEARLRCSPMKGHSHVYWYRQLPEEGLKFMVYLQKENIIDESGMPKERFSAEFPKEGPSILRIQQVVRGDSAAYFCASSPPRDRANYGYTFGSGTRLTVV.

The count of this clone is one. The chain employs TRBV12-5 and TRBJ2-3, with D perhaps TRBD2 (7 bases). V lost 0 bases and J lost 5, with 18 bases in between. The CDR3 runs to 17 residues. CDR1 is LGHNT and CDR2 is FRNRAP in the germline V gene. CDR3 DNA: TGTGCTAGTGGTTTGGTAATAAGTGGGGGGGCGGAAGATACGCAGTATTTT. As protein: CASGLVISGGAEDTQYF.

The chain links TRBV5-1 to TRBJ2-3; D might be TRBD2 (5 bases). The ends were cut back, 0 bases at V and 3 bases at J, with 11 bases in the middle. The CDR3 spans 15 residues. Germline V gene lookup returns CDR1 SGHRS and CDR2 YFSETQ. Here the CDR3 reads CASSLGPEGTDTQYF. CDR3 bases: TGCGCCAGCAGCTTGGGACCCGAGGGTACAGATACGCAGTATTTT.

The chain is built from TRBV5-1 and TRBJ2-7; 9 bases align to TRBD2. The CDR3 is made up of 16 amino acids. Per germline, CDR1 SGHRS and CDR2 YFSETQ. V gave up 4 bases and J gave up 1 base; unmatched junction bases: 9. CDR3 coding DNA: TGCGCCAGCAGCCCCAAAAAGACTAGCGGTTCCTACGAGCAGTACTTC. Translating it yields CASSPKKTSGSYEQYF.

The rearrangement joins TRBV14 to TRBJ2-5; 10 nucleotides align to TRBD2. The CDR3 is made up of 13 amino acids. The V segment lost 6 bases and the J segment 4 bases; nucleotides outside the gene matches: 2. Germline V gives CDR1 SGHDN, CDR2 FVKESK. CDR3 sequence reads: CASRASGRETQYF. CDR3 DNA: TGTGCCAGCAGAGCTAGCGGGAGAGAGACCCAGTACTTC. Filled out from reference TRBV14 and TRBJ2-5, the complete variable domain reads EAGVTQFPSHSVIEKGQTVTLRCDPISGHDNLYWYRRVMGKEIKFLLHFVKESKQDESGMPNNRFLAERTGGTYSTLKVQPAELEDSGVYFCASRASGRETQYFGPGTRLLVL.

The genes are TRBV28 and TRBJ2-7; a weak D match, TRBD1 (6 bases). Germline V lookup: CDR1 MDHEN, CDR2 SYDVKM. The V gene lost 6 bases and the J gene lost 1 base, with 22 bases spanning the gap. The CDR3 covers 17 residues. CDR3 DNA sequence: TGTGCCAGCAGCCCCTTCCATTCGTCGGGACAATCCTACGAGCAGTACTTC. As protein: CASSPFHSSGQSYEQYF.

With regard to this clone: The same CDR3 is also encoded by other DNA sequences in this sample. This chain links TRBV11-3 with TRBJ2-1; TRBD2 agrees at 9 bases. Germline trimming cut 0 bases from V and 8 bases from J; bases unmatched to any gene: 8. Looked up from germline, CDR1 is SGHNT and CDR2 is YENEEA. The CDR3 loop spans 16 amino acids. CDR3 in amino acids: CASSLDGRGGRDEQFF. The CDR3 coding sequence is TGTGCCAGCAGCTTAGACGGGCGGGGGGGCCGCGATGAGCAGTTCTTC.

The rearrangement joins TRBV7-2 to TRBJ2-5, with 10 bases identical to TRBD2. J lost 1 base, V lost 5 bases, and 4 bases had no gene match. Germline loops: CDR1 SGHTA, CDR2 FQGNSA. The CDR3 extends over 15 amino acids. In DNA form, the CDR3 reads TGTGCCAGCAGCGTACTAGCGGGGTGCCAAGAGACCCAGTACTTC. Translated, it gives CASSVLAGCQETQYF.

The V gene is TRBV27, the J gene TRBJ1-1, with D possibly TRBD1 on 5 matching bases. V shed 4 bases and J shed 4 bases, with 10 bases lying between them. CDR1 is MNHEY, CDR2 SMNVEV, per germline (reference sequence). The CDR3 covers 13 residues. The CDR3 reads CASSSQGSTEAFF. DNA of the CDR3: TGTGCCAGCAGTTCCCAGGGTAGCACTGAAGCTTTCTTT.

V gene TRBV29-1 combines with J gene TRBJ2-2; 7 bases align to TRBD1. The CDR3 extends over 13 amino acids. The V and J ends lost 5 bases and 1 base, in that order; junction bases with no gene match: 1. Germline V lookup: CDR1 SQVTM, CDR2 ANQGSEA. The CDR3 region has the DNA TGCAGCGTTCGGACAGGGAACACCGGGGAGCTGTTTTTT. As protein: CSVRTGNTGELFF.

The V gene is TRBV10-1, the J gene TRBJ2-7; D perhaps matches TRBD2 (5 bases). The length of the CDR3 is 14 residues. Germline lookup yields CDR1 WNHNN and CDR2 SYGVQD (reference sequence). V lost 2 bases and J lost 3, with 11 bases in between. CDR3 nucleotide sequence: TGCGCCAGCAGTGAGGGGCCGGGGAGCTACGAGCAGTACTTC. Amino acids: CASSEGPGSYEQYF.

This clone has only one observation. V usage is TRBV7-3 and J usage is TRBJ2-3; TRBD2 matches 13 bases. Unmatched junction bases numbered 7, after V lost 4 bases and J lost 0 bases. Germline CDR1 SGHTA, CDR2 FQGTGA. This CDR3 is 18 amino acids long. CDR3 residues: CASSSRLAGGSSTDTQYF. The CDR3, as DNA: TGTGCCAGCAGCTCCCGACTAGCGGGGGGCTCTAGCACAGATACGCAGTATTTT.

The chain couples TRBV4-2 to TRBJ1-1, with D possibly matching TRBD1 (5 bases). Germline loops: CDR1 LGHNA, CDR2 YNFKEQ. This CDR3 has 15 amino acids. With 0 bases removed from V and 0 bases from J, the gap between germline ends came to 8 bases. The CDR3 DNA reads TGTGCCAGCAGCCAAGACCCAGGGATGAACACTGAAGCTTTCTTT. Translation gives CASSQDPGMNTEAFF.

The gene calls are TRBV28 and TRBJ2-7, with a possible D match to TRBD2 (5 bases). Trimming took off 6 bases at V and 11 bases at J, with 17 bases between the two ends. The CDR3 contains 12 residues. CDR1 MDHEN and CDR2 SYDVKM come from the germline V gene. CDR3 amino acids: CASSSGRRGKYF. In nucleotides, the CDR3 is TGTGCCAGCAGCTCGGGGAGACGAGGCAAGTACTTC.

The J gene is TRBJ2-1, the V gene TRBV9, with TRBD2 matching 10 bases. The CDR3 sequence is 15 residues long. CDR1 is SGDLS, CDR2 YYNGEE, per germline. The junction had 8 bases not matched to a gene; V was cut back by 4 bases and J by 7 bases. The CDR3 coding sequence is TGTGCCAGCAGCCCCGCTAGCGGGGGACGGAATGAGCAGTTCTTC. The encoded protein is CASSPASGGRNEQFF.

The CDR3 protein is CASSLSLAGQETQYF. For the CDR3, the DNA is TGTGCCAGCAGCTTGTCACTAGCGGGACAAGAGACCCAGTACTTC. The chain links TRBV5-5 to TRBJ2-5; TRBD2 aligns across 10 bases. The V segment lost 1 base and the J segment 2 bases; nucleotides outside the gene matches: 2. Germline loops: CDR1 SGHKS, CDR2 YYEKEE (reference sequence). The CDR3 is 15 amino acids.

The chain has TRBV6-4 and TRBJ2-3; the D gene is possibly TRBD1 (5 bases). Germline V gene data show CDR1 as MRHNA and CDR2 as SNTAGT. CDR3 size: 13 residues. V was cut by 8 bases and J by 2 bases, with 11 bases left in between. As DNA, the CDR3 is TGTGCCAGCTCAGCAGGGTTCACAGATACGCAGTATTTT. Translated: CASSAGFTDTQYF.

This clone came up once. V gene TRBV27 combines with J gene TRBJ1-2; the D gene is possibly TRBD1 (5 bases). The CDR3 spans 12 residues. Trimming cost V 6 bases and J 5 bases, with 10 bases left between them. CDR1 is MNHEY, CDR2 SMNVEV, per germline (reference sequence). The CDR3, as DNA: TGTGCCAGCAGCCGGGACTTATATGGCTACACCTTC. Translated: CASSRDLYGYTF.